A selection of T cell receptor beta chains follows, all from one sample in a study of blood T cell repertoires in COVID-19. Clones were sequenced by immunoSEQ multiplex PCR, and TCRdb holds only the in-frame ones, with some missing. The sample yields fewer than 110,000 clones, over 70% seen once. Specimen: peripheral blood. These receptors were obtained from a human donor in a cohort sampled during active or convalescent COVID-19. Each CDR3 is given without its conserved first and last residue. A D gene is named only where the DNA matches it firmly. A row's size may be missing; if present it is once, few, many or a size class.

J gene	V gene	clone size	CDR3 length	D gene	CDR3 protein
TRBJ1-1	TRBV12-3/TRBV12-4	-	9	-	ASSLQGPAF
TRBJ1-2	TRBV4-1	-	12	-	ASSHNSQGTGYT
TRBJ2-7	TRBV28	-	13	-	ASSLLGGALYEQY
TRBJ2-1	TRBV29-1	-	13	TRBD2	SVRLAGATYNEQF
TRBJ1-4	TRBV18	-	14	-	ASSPSVDRSNEKLF
TRBJ2-3	TRBV30	-	13	-	ALLSGGSSTDTQY
TRBJ2-2	TRBV4-2	-	16	-	ASSQDSGGGLGTGELF
TRBJ2-3	TRBV6-4	-	14	TRBD2	ASSASTSGVGDTQY
TRBJ1-1	TRBV6-2/TRBV6-3	-	12	TRBD1	ASSRPDRGREAF
TRBJ2-3	TRBV30	once	15	TRBD2	AWSFGLAGGSTDTQY
TRBJ1-2	TRBV7-9	-	12	-	ASSLEGLNYGYT
TRBJ2-2	TRBV7-7	-	12	TRBD1	ASGGQGVTGELF
TRBJ2-5	TRBV30	-	9	-	AWRDPGAQY
TRBJ1-6	TRBV19	-	11	-	ASSTTGGSPLH
TRBJ2-5	TRBV7-3	-	13	-	ASKPTGDSQETQY
TRBJ1-2	TRBV18	-	13	-	ASSDARQSNYGYT
TRBJ1-6	TRBV6-5	many	11	-	ASFRGGNSPLH
TRBJ1-6	TRBV15	few	15	-	ATSRDRGIISSSPLH
TRBJ2-2	TRBV27	-	13	TRBD1	ASSLRDRGPGELF
TRBJ2-3	TRBV24-1	-	14	TRBD1	ATSDLRQGMADTQY
TRBJ1-5	TRBV28	-	15	-	ASSLFGGDHSNQPQH
TRBJ1-4	TRBV12-3/TRBV12-4	-	11	TRBD1	ASSLGQGGKLF
TRBJ1-5	TRBV7-9	-	10	-	ASSSGPLPQH
TRBJ2-1	TRBV28	-	14	TRBD1	ASSGGQESSYNEQF
TRBJ2-7	TRBV21-1	-	13	-	ASSKRGRVAYEQY
TRBJ2-2	TRBV3-1/TRBV3-2	-	12	TRBD2	ASSPGGGTGELF
TRBJ1-1	TRBV10-3	-	12	TRBD1	AILGGSENTEAF
TRBJ2-7	TRBV5-4	-	11	-	ASSLEGRGEQY
TRBJ1-1	TRBV10-1	-	9	-	ASRTDTEAF
TRBJ2-2	TRBV4-1	-	13	-	ASSQDPQGRGELF
TRBJ1-1	TRBV28	once	11	TRBD1	ASSPRGSTEAF
TRBJ2-2	TRBV5-1	many	14	-	ASSLGQDEYTGELF
TRBJ2-7	TRBV7-3	-	12	TRBD1	ASSLKGARNEQY
TRBJ1-6	TRBV5-1	-	13	TRBD1	ASSPSGGRNSPLH
TRBJ1-1	TRBV9	-	13	-	ASSRLQGVNTEAF
TRBJ2-1	TRBV24-1	few	14	-	ATSDFRGTHLSEQF
TRBJ2-5	TRBV5-6	-	15	TRBD2	ASSLLAGGPLQETQY
TRBJ2-3	TRBV12-3/TRBV12-4	-	9	-	ASSYGETQY
TRBJ2-7	TRBV7-2	once	13	TRBD2	ASSVLASGSYEQY
TRBJ1-2	TRBV28	-	13	TRBD1	ASSARDRINYGYT
TRBJ1-5	TRBV4-1	-	13	TRBD1	ASSHIRGANQPQH
TRBJ1-1	TRBV5-3	-	12	-	ARSLVPGNTEAF
TRBJ2-5	TRBV11-3	-	13	TRBD1	ASSLEGTDQETQY
TRBJ2-2	TRBV7-2	-	12	TRBD2	ASSTTSGNGELF